This T cell receptor (beta chain) was sequenced during a study of shared clonotypes between healthy human individuals (dated by TCRdb to 2018 to 2020). In terms of the full investigation: The cohort included a few men and a couple of women between 18 and 49 years of age. Between about 0.8 and 8.9 billion PBMCs per donor were obtained by leukapheresis. To estimate repertoire size and how much clonotype sharing occurs between individuals, the study deeply sequenced the blood TCR repertoires of about 5 healthy adults. For each donor, three plates each were used for CD4 naive and CD4 memory, two plates were used for CD8 naive, and one plate was used for CD8 memory. Libraries were prepared and TCR repertoires were sequenced by different laboratories using diverse techniques, in order to increase sequencing depth and limit assay-specific biases.

CD8 naive samples were CD45RO-negative cells positively selected for CCR7, giving a CD45RA+CCR7+ population that excluded TemRA cells. The donors were healthy, HIV-negative adults with no recently reported acute infections or vaccinations. Every donor was a Caucasian adult living in Nashville, Tennessee, USA. After blood collection by leukapheresis, PBMCs were isolated using Ficoll-Histopaque density gradient centrifugation and then cryopreserved in the vapor phase of liquid nitrogen. Analytical flow cytometry was used to check the purity and quantity of each magnetically sorted T cell population. Genomic DNA was isolated from every sorted fraction and measured by UV absorbance on a Nanodrop 2000c. Note on this clone: Its antigen is not yet known. No base qualities exist here, and no much larger clone lies one base off it.

What the authors observed across the whole study: Even with the large sequencing depth, rarefaction of the sorted-subset datasets indicated that sequencing was incomplete. Only blood was sampled, and tissue TCR repertoires likely differ from those in blood. Compared with non-shared clonotypes, clonotypes shared by all four sorted-subset donors had higher generation probabilities. The small number of donors limited the genetic and exposure-history diversity represented. Pairwise subsampling led to the expectation that sequencing depth would affect the degree of clonotype sharing among donors. Larger estimated clonotype richness was generally found for naive subsets than for memory subsets. Sharing across a handful of donors was observed for around 5% of naive CD4, 3% to 4% of naive CD8, 2.3% of memory CD4, and roughly 0.4% of memory CD8 clonotypes.

Trimming removed 5 bases from V and 5 bases from J, leaving 10 bases between the germline ends. The CDR3 measures 12 amino acids from cysteine to phenylalanine. Only CDR3 DNA remains: 36 bases, in frame from the first base. CDR1 and CDR2 are read off the germline V gene (reference sequence) as MNHEY and SMNVEV. TCR CDR3 regions were amplified from genomic DNA by multiplex PCR using the deep immunoSEQ assay. Extracted genomic DNA from each cell subset was spread evenly across all wells of several immunoSEQ 96-well plates, with each plate serving as a replicate. For sorted subsets, each replicate PCR was loaded with about 0.2 ug genomic DNA, equivalent to about 33,000 T cell genomes. Purified libraries were measured with a Qubit 3.0 fluorometer, size-checked on a Bioanalyzer 2100, and measured again with the KAPA Library Quantification kit. Every immunoSEQ 96-well plate was sequenced on a separate single-read 150-cycle Illumina NextSeq 550 flow cell. The paper's processing steps were these. Because the immunoSEQ output included only junctional sequences and no quality scores, the filtering could not be the same as the filtering used for full-length reads. Sequences were annotated with PyIR, a Python wrapper for IgBLAST v1.9, using IMGT germline references to assign V/J genes and CDR3. Reads were filtered out if the reads had weak V/J assignments (E-value above 1e-6), no CDR3, stop codons, out-of-frame junctions, or ambiguous translated residues. A V3J clonotype was defined by an identical inferred V gene, J gene, and CDR3 amino acid sequence. Percentage overlap between repertoires was calculated by dividing the number of shared unique clonotypes by the size of the smaller repertoire. RTK rarefaction, the Chao1 estimator, and Recon v2.1 estimates of unobserved clonotypes were used to assess repertoire richness. For all TCRbeta clonotypes obtained by the gDNA method from a few donors, generation probabilities were computed with OLGA. TCRdb carries this immuneACCESS record with in-frame sequences only. Its versions omit some clonotypes, under half of them owing to an unresolved V gene in the studies checked, with the rest unexplained. The DNA gave D and trimming, while V, J and clone size come from that table. For this sample the table gives some 600,000 clones, of which 95% to 97% were detected only once. Of the sample, roughly 0.12% falls within the top ten clones.

The TCR originated in a woman under 40 in good health. The V and J segments used are TRBV27 and TRBJ2-7; the D gene identity is not certain. Specimen: naive CD8+ T cells sorted from blood. This specimen's cell subset or site label, interpreted: CD45RA+CCR7+. CDR3 sequence: CASSPRQDEQYF. The sequenced DNA is TGTGCCAGCAGTCCCAGACAAGACGAGCAGTACTTC.